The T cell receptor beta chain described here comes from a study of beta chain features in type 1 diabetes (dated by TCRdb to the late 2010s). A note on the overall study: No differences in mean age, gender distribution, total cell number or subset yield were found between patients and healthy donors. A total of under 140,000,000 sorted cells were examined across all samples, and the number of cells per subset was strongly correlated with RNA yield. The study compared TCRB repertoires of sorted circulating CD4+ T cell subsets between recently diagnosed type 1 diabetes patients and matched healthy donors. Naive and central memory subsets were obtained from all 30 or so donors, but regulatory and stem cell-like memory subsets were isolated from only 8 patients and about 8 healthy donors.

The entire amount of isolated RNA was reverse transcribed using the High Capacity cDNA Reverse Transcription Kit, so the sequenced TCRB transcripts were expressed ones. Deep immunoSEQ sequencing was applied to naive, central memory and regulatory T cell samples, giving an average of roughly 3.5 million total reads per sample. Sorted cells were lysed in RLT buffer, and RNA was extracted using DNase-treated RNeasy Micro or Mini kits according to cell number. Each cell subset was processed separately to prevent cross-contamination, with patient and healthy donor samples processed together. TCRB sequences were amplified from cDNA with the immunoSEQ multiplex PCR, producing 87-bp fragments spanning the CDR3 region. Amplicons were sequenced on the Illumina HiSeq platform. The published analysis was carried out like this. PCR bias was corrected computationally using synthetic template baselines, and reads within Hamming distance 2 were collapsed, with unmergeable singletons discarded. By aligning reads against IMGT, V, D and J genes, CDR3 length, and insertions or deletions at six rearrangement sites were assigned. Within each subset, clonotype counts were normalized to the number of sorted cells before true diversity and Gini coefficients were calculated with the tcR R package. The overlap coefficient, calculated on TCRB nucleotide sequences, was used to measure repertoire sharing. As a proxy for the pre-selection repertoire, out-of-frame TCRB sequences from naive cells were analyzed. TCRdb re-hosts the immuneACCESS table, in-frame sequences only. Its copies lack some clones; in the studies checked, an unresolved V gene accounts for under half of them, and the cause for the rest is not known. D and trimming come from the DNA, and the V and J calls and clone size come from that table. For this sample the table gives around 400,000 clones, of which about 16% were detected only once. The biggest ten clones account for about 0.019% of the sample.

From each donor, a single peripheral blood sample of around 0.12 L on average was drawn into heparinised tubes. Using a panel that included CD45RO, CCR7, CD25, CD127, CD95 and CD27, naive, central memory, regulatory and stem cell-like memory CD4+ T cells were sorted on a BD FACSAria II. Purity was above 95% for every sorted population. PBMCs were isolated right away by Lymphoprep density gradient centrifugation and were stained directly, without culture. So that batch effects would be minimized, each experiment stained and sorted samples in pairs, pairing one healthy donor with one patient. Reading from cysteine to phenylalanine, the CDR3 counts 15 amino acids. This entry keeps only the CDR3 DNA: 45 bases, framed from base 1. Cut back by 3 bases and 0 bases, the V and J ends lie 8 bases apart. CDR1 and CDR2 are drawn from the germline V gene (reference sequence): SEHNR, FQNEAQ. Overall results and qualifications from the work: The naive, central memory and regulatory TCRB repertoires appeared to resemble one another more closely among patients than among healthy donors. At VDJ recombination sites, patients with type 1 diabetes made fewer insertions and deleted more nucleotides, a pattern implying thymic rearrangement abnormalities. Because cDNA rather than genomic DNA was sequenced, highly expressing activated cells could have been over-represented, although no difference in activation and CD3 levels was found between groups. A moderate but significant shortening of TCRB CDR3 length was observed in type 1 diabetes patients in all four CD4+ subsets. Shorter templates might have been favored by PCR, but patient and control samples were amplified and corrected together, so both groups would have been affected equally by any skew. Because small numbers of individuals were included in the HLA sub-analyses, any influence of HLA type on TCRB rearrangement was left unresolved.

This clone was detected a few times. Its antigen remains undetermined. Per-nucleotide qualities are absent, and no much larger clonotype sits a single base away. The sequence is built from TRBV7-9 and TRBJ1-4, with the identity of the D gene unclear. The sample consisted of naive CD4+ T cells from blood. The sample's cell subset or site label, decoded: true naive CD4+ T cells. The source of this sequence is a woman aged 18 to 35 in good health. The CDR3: CASSLEGTTNEKLFF. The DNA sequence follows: TGTGCCAGCAGCTTGGAGGGAACAACTAATGAAAAACTGTTTTTT.